The 7 T cell receptor beta chains below all came from one sample that was sequenced in a study of beta chain features in type 1 diabetes (dated by TCRdb to the late 2010s). These receptors' antigens are unknown. Libraries were made using the immunoSEQ multiplex PCR assay. The entire amount of isolated RNA was reverse transcribed using the High Capacity cDNA Reverse Transcription Kit, so the sequenced TCRB transcripts were expressed ones. This immuneACCESS table, as held by TCRdb, lists in-frame sequences with V and J called but not all clones. Of the missing ones, under half trace to an unresolved V gene in checked studies; the others have no known cause. In this sample the table shows approximately 15,000 clones, over 55% of which occur a single time. The leading ten clones occupy almost 2.5% of the sample. General conclusions and limits of the study: A moderate but significant shortening of TCRB CDR3 length was observed in type 1 diabetes patients in all four CD4+ subsets.

Sequencing used Tregs from blood. What the cell subset or site label conveys for this sample: regulatory CD4+ T cells. The receptor set was obtained from a man between 25 and 39 years old with type 1 diabetes.

The chain recombines TRBV5-1 with TRBJ2-6; TRBD2 matches at 15 bases. The CDR3 is 20 residues long. Trimming took 2 bases from V and 1 from J; bases not matched to a gene: 7. Germline V lookup: CDR1 SGHRS, CDR2 YFSETQ. DNA for the CDR3: TGCGCCAGCAGCTTCCCTACCGGACTAGCGGGGGGGTCTGGGGCCAACGTCCTGACTTTC. Translated: CASSFPTGLAGGSGANVLTF.

The rearrangement links TRBV19 to TRBJ2-1; 14 bases are shared with TRBD2. This CDR3 spans 15 amino acids. V was pared by 3 bases and J by 9 bases, with 4 bases of the junction left unmatched. Germline CDR1 LNHDA, CDR2 SQIVND (reference sequence). The CDR3 region has the DNA TGTGCCAGTAGTATCAGGGGACTAGCGGGAGTTGAGCAGTTCTTC. The encoded protein is CASSIRGLAGVEQFF.

In nucleotides, the CDR3 is TGCAGTGCTCAACATAACGGCTACACCTTC. This codes for CSAQHNGYTF. The V and J genes are TRBV20-1 and TRBJ1-2; D gene uncertain. In germline, CDR1 is DFQATT, CDR2 SNEGSKA (reference sequence). This CDR3 region has 10 residues. Trimming stripped 5 bases from V and 8 bases from J, with 9 bases between.

The chain is built from TRBV29-1 and TRBJ2-3, with D perhaps matching TRBD1 (5 bases). This CDR3 has 13 amino acids. Per the germline V gene, CDR1 is SQVTM and CDR2 is ANQGSEA. V shed 3 bases and J shed 7 bases, with 14 bases lying between them. As DNA, the CDR3 is TGCAGCGTTGATTGGGCAGGGTTAAATACGCAGTATTTT. Translating gives CSVDWAGLNTQYF.

The chain carries TRBV2 and TRBJ1-2, with TRBD1 identical over 11 bases. The germline V gene encodes CDR1 SNHLY and CDR2 FYNNEI. This CDR3 spans 13 amino acids. J gave up 3 bases and V 8 bases, and 2 bases lay outside the gene matches. CDR3 DNA sequence: TGTGCCAGCCGGGACAGGGGGGACTATGGCTACACCTTC. Protein: CASRDRGDYGYTF.

This rearrangement joins TRBV18 to TRBJ2-7, with TRBD1 identical over 7 bases. V was pared by 3 bases and J by 1 base, with 6 bases of the junction left unmatched. This CDR3 spans 15 amino acids. Germline CDR1 and CDR2: KGHSH and LQKENI. CDR3 loop: CASSPDRVGSYEQYF. In nucleotides, the CDR3 is TGTGCCAGCTCACCCGACAGGGTGGGGTCCTACGAGCAGTACTTC.

The chain links TRBV6-5 to TRBJ2-7, with D possibly matching TRBD1 (6 bases). V lost 5 bases and J lost 4, with 15 bases in between. CDR3 size: 14 residues. The V gene's germline CDR1 is MNHEY and CDR2 SVGAGI. The CDR3 reads CASSQEGVTYEQYF. The CDR3 DNA is TGTGCCAGCAGTCAAGAGGGGGTGACTTACGAGCAGTACTTC.